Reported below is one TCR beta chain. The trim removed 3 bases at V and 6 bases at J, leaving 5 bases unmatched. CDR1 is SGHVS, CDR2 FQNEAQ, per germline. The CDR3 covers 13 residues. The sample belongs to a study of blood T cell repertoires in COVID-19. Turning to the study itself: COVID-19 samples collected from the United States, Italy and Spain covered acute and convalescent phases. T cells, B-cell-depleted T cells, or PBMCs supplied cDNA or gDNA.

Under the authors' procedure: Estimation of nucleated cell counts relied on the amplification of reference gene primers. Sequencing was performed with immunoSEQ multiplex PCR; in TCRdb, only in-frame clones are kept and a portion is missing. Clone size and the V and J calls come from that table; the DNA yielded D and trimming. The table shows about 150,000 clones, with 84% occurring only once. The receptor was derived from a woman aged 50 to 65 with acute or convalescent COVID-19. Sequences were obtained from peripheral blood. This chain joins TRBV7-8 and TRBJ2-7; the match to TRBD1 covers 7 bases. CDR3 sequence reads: CASSFDRVSEQYF. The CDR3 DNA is TGTGCCAGCAGCTTCGACAGGGTTTCCGAGCAGTACTTC.